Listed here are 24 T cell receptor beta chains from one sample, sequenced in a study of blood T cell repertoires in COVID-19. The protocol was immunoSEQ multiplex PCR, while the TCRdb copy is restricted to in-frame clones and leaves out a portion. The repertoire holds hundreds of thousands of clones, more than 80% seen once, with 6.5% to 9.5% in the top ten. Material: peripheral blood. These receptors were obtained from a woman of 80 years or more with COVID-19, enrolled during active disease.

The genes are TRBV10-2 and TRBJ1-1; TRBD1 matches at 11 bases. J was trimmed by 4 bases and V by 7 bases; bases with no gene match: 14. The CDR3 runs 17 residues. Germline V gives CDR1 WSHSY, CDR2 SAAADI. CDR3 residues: CASKVGTGGGALTEAFF. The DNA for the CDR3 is TGCGCCAGCAAAGTCGGGACAGGGGGTGGGGCCCTCACTGAAGCTTTCTTT.

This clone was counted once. The CDR3 coding sequence is TGTGCCTGGAGGGGACAGCACTATGGCTACACCTTC. This gives the protein CAWRGQHYGYTF. The rearrangement uses TRBV30 and TRBJ1-2; 7 bases match TRBD1. Germline V CDR1 and CDR2: GTSNPN, SVGIG (reference sequence). Trimming at V came to 3 bases and at J to 3 bases, leaving 1 base not matched to a gene. The CDR3 runs 12 residues.

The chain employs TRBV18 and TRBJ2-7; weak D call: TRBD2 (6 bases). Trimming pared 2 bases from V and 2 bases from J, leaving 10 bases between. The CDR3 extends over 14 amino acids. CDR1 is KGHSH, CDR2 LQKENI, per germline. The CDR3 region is CASSPRDLAYEQYF. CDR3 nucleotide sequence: TGTGCCAGCTCACCAAGGGACTTAGCCTACGAGCAGTACTTC.

The CDR3 loop is CASSPPANPGEKLFF. The CDR3 bases are TGTGCCAGCTCACCACCGGCAAATCCGGGTGAAAAACTGTTTTTT. The chain is built from TRBV18 and TRBJ1-4; D remains ambiguous. Germline V gives CDR1 KGHSH, CDR2 LQKENI. The CDR3 consists of 15 residues. Trimming removed 0 bases from V and 7 bases from J, with 12 bases in between.

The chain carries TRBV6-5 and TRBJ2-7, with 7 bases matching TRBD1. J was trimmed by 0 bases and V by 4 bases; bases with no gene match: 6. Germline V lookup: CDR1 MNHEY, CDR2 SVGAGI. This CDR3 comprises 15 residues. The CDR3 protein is CASSFGQANSYEQYF. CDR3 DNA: TGTGCCAGCAGTTTCGGACAGGCGAACTCCTACGAGCAGTACTTC.

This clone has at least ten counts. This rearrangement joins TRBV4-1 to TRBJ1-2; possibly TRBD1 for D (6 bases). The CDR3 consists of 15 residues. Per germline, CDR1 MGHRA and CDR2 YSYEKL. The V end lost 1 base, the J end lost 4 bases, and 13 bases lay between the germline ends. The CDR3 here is CASSQGTGTTYGYTF. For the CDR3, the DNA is TGCGCCAGCAGCCAAGGAACAGGGACGACCTATGGCTACACCTTC.

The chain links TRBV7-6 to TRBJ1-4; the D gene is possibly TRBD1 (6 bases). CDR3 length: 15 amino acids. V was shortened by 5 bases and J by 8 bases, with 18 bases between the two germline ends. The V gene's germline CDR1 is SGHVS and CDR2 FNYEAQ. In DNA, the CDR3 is TGTGCCAGCAGCAAGAGGACAGCCTCGGGGGAAAAACTGTTTTTT. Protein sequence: CASSKRTASGEKLFF.

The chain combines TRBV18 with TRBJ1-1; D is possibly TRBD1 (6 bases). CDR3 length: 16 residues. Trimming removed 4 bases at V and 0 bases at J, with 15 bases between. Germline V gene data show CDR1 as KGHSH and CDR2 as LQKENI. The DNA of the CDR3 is TGTGCCAGCTCACTAAACCAGGGGTTCATGAACACTGAAGCTTTCTTT. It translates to CASSLNQGFMNTEAFF.

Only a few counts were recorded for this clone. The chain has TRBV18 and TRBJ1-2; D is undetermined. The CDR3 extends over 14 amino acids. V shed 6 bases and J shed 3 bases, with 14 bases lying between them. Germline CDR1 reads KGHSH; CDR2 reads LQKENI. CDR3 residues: CASSFLGEDYGYTF. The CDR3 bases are TGTGCCAGCTCTTTCCTCGGGGAGGACTATGGCTACACCTTC.

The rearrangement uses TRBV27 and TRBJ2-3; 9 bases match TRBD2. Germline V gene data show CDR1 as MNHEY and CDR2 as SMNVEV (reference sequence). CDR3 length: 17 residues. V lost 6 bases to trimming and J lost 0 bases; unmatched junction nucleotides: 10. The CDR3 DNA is TGTGCCAGCAGCCGACTAGCGGTACGCCATAGCACAGATACGCAGTATTTT. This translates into CASSRLAVRHSTDTQYF.

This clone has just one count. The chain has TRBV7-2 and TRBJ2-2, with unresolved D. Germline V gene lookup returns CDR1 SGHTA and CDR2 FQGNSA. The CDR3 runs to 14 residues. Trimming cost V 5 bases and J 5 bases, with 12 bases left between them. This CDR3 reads CASSLDSLTGELFF. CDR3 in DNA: TGTGCCAGCAGCCTAGACTCCTTAACCGGGGAGCTGTTTTTT.

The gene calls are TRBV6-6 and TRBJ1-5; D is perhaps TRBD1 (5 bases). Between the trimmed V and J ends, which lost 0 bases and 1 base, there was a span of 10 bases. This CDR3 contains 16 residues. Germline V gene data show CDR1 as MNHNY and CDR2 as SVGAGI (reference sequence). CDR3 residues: CASSYSQGQSNQPQHF. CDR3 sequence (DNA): TGTGCCAGCAGTTACTCTCAGGGTCAGAGCAATCAGCCCCAGCATTTT.

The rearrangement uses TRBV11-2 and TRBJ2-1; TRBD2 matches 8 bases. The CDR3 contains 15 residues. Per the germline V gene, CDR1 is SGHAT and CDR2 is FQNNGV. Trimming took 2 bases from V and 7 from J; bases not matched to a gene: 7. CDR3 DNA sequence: TGTGCCAGCAGCTTAACCCGGGGGGGCCCTAATGAGCAGTTCTTC. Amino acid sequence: CASSLTRGGPNEQFF.

The CDR3 protein is CASSSGGVDTQYF. CDR3 nucleotide sequence: TGCGCCAGCAGCTCCGGAGGCGTGGATACGCAGTATTTT. V and J are TRBV5-1 and TRBJ2-3; TRBD2 is a possible D gene (5 bases). Germline CDR1 and CDR2: SGHRS and YFSETQ. Trimming stripped 3 bases from V and 6 bases from J, with 11 bases between. This CDR3 contains 13 residues.

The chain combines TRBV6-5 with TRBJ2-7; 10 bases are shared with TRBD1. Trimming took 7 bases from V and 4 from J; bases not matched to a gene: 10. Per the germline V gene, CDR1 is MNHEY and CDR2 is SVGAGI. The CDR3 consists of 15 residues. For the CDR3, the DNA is TGTGCCAGCATGGGGACAGGGGTTGGGATTTACGAGCAGTACTTC. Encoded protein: CASMGTGVGIYEQYF.

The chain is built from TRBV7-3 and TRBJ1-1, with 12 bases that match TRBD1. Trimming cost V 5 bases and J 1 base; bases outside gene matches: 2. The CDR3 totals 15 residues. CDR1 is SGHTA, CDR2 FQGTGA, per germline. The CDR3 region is CASSKGQGANTEAFF. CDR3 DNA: TGTGCCAGCAGCAAGGGACAGGGGGCGAACACTGAAGCTTTCTTT. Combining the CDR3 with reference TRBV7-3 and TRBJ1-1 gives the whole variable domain GAGVSQTPSNKVTEKGKYVELRCDPISGHTALYWYRQSLGQGPEFLIYFQGTGAADDSGLPNDRFFAVRPEGSVSTLKIQRTERGDSAVYLCASSKGQGANTEAFFGQGTRLTVV.

The CDR3 is CASSPSSGSSYEQYF. The CDR3 DNA reads TGTGCCAGCAGCCCTTCTAGCGGTAGCTCCTACGAGCAGTACTTC. V is TRBV7-2 and J is TRBJ2-7, with TRBD2 matching over 7 bases. This CDR3 region has 15 residues. V lost 5 bases, J lost 0 bases, and 7 bases stayed unmatched. CDR1 is SGHTA, CDR2 FQGNSA, per germline.

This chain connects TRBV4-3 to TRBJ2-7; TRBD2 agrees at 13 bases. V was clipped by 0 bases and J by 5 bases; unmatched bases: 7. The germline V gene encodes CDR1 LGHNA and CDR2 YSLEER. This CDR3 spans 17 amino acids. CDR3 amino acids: CASSQDPGLAGEHEQYF. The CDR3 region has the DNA TGCGCCAGCAGCCAAGATCCAGGACTAGCGGGAGAACACGAGCAGTACTTC.

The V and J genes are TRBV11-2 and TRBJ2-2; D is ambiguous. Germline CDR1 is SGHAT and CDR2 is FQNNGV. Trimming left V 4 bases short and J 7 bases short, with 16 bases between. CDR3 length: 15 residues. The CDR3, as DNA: TGTGCCAGCAGCTCGACTCATAGTGCTGGCGGGGAGCTGTTTTTT. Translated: CASSSTHSAGGELFF.

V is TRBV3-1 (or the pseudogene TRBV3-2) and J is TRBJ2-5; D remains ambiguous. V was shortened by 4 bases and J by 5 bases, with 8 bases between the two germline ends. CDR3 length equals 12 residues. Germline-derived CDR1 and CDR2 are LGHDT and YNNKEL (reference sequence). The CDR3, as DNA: TGTGCCAGCAGCCCCCCTCAGGAGACCCAGTACTTC. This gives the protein CASSPPQETQYF.

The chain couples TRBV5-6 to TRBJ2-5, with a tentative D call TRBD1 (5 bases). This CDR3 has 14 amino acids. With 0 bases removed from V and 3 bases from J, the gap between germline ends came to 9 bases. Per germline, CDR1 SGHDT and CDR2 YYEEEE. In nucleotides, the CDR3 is TGTGCCAGCAGCTTGGTAGGGGCTGAAGAGACCCAGTACTTC. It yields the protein CASSLVGAEETQYF.

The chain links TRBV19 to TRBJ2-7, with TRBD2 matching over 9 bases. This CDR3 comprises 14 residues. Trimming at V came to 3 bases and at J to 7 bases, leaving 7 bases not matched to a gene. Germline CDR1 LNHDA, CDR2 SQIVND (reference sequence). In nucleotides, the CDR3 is TGTGCCAGTAGTATGGGGCTAGCGGGGAGTGAGCAGTACTTC. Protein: CASSMGLAGSEQYF.

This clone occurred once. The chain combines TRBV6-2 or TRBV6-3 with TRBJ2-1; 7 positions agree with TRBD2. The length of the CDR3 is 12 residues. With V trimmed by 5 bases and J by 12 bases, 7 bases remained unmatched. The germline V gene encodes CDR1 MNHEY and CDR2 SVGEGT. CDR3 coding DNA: TGTGCCAGCAGTACGGGGGGTTTGGGGCAGTTCTTC. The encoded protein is CASSTGGLGQFF.

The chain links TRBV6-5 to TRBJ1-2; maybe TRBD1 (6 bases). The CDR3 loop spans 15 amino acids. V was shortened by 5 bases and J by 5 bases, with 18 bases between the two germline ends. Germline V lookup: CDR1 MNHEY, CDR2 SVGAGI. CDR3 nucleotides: TGTGCCAGCAGTCGGGACACGGTTAACCCATATGGCTACACCTTC. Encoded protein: CASSRDTVNPYGYTF.